This T cell receptor (beta chain) was documented in a study of spatial heterogeneity in lung cancer. V gave up 1 base and J gave up 4 bases, with 11 bases separating them. The CDR3 extends over 15 amino acids. The germline V gene has CDR1 SGHTA and CDR2 FQGNSA. Indicated time point: sample taken at primary tumor resection. Material for sequencing was whole RNA from tumor, nontumor lung or frozen PBMC, left unsorted. Each TCR cDNA molecule carried a unique molecular identifier. TCRdb reprocessed the 5' RACE reads via MiXCR and lists one record per CDR3 protein. The repertoire holds around 87,000 distinct CDR3 sequences, about 12% seen once, with 35% to 45% in the top ten. The study, taken as a whole, reports: Expanded tumor TCRs that were ubiquitous appeared in blood more at resection than follow-up.

Turning to this clonotype: Its specificity is unknown.

This TCR derives from a male donor with early-stage non-small cell lung cancer. The sample consisted of PBMCs, taken at surgery. The genes are TRBV7-2 and TRBJ1-3; a weak D match, TRBD1 (6 bases). The CDR3, as DNA: TGTGCCAGCAGCTTAGTCAGGGGAGACGGAAACACCATATATTTT. This gives the protein CASSLVRGDGNTIYF.